Each of the 19 T cell receptor beta chains below was sequenced from the same sample in a study of T-cell reconstitution after alpha-beta-depleted transplantation in children. The library targeted TCRbeta and was prepared with unique molecular identifiers. TCRdb fed the PCR reads into MiXCR, producing one record per CDR3 protein. The sample holds around 700,000 distinct CDR3 sequences, 13% seen once. Here the sequenced sample was PBMCs, taken before TCRalphabeta/CD19-depleted stem cell transplant. These receptors were collected from a girl aged 2 to 9 with congenital amegakaryocytic thrombocytopenia, due to receive a stem cell transplant.

Many counts were recorded for this clonotype. CDR3 sequence: CASGIRGGLSYNEQFF. DNA of the CDR3: TGTGCCAGCGGCATCCGGGGGGGCTTGTCATACAATGAGCAGTTCTTC. The chain has TRBV7-2 and TRBJ2-1; 8 positions agree with TRBD2. CDR3 size: 16 residues. Germline CDR1 is SGHTA and CDR2 is FQGNSA. The trim removed 8 bases at V and 4 bases at J, leaving 13 bases unmatched.

This clonotype occurred many times. V gene TRBV11-2 combines with J gene TRBJ2-7, with D tentatively TRBD2 (5 bases). The CDR3 is 15 amino acids. CDR1 is SGHAT, CDR2 FQNNGV, per germline. V dropped 1 base and J dropped 5 bases, with 15 bases sitting between them. The CDR3 sequence is CASSLGTFTGDEQYF. The CDR3 region has the DNA TGTGCCAGCAGCTTAGGGACTTTCACTGGGGACGAGCAGTACTTC.

This clonotype was seen at least ten times. CDR3 in amino acids: CSVVRAGAGDTQYF. The CDR3 DNA reads TGCAGCGTCGTTCGGGCGGGAGCGGGGGATACGCAGTATTTT. The chain uses TRBV29-1 and TRBJ2-3, with TRBD2 identical over 7 bases. V shed 6 bases and J 6 bases; nucleotides not matched to a gene: 12. CDR1 and CDR2 from the germline V gene are SQVTM and ANQGSEA. This CDR3 is built from 14 residues.

In its sample, this clonotype was seen many times. CDR3 protein: CASSLERSYEQYF. DNA for the CDR3: TGTGCCAGCAGCTTAGAACGGTCCTACGAGCAGTACTTC. The rearrangement joins TRBV7-2 to TRBJ2-7; D uncertain. This CDR3 has 13 amino acids. V was pared by 1 base and J by 1 base, with 5 bases between. Germline V gene sequence: CDR1 SGHTA, CDR2 FQGNSA.

This sequence joins TRBV28 and TRBJ2-7; a weak D match, TRBD2 (5 bases). The CDR3 length is 15 residues. Germline loops: CDR1 MDHEN, CDR2 SYDVKM. V lost 6 bases and J lost 1, with 16 bases in between. CDR3 nucleotides: TGTGCCAGCAGGAGAAACTACGGGGTTTCCTACGAGCAGTACTTC. Protein: CASRRNYGVSYEQYF.

This clonotype occurred a few times. This chain links TRBV4-1 with TRBJ2-7; 12 nucleotides match TRBD2. The CDR3 runs 16 residues. Germline lookup yields CDR1 MGHRA and CDR2 YSYEKL. Unmatched junction bases numbered 6, after V lost 3 bases and J lost 3 bases. The CDR3 loop is CASSHMPLAGGYEQYF. The DNA for the CDR3 is TGCGCCAGCAGCCATATGCCACTAGCGGGAGGCTACGAGCAGTACTTC.

The chain uses TRBV7-9 and TRBJ2-1, with 7 bases matching TRBD2. The CDR3 has 13 residues. V trimming: 5 bases; J trimming: 9 bases; junction bases outside the gene matches: 7. Germline CDR1 reads SEHNR; CDR2 reads FQNEAQ (reference sequence). The CDR3 is CASSRNGEGEQFF. The CDR3 region has the DNA TGTGCCAGCAGCCGCAACGGGGAGGGTGAGCAGTTCTTC.

As for this clonotype: This may be a read error: a much more frequent sequence differs by one nucleotide. The chain combines TRBV5-1 with TRBJ2-7; D might be TRBD1 or TRBD2, each matching 6 bases. This CDR3 has 14 residues. CDR1 and CDR2 (germline): SGHRS, YFSETQ. In DNA form, the CDR3 reads TGCGCCAGCAGCTTTTCGGGGGCAGGTTGGGAGCAGCACTTC. It codes for CASSFSGAGWEQHF.

The J gene is TRBJ2-3, the V gene TRBV20-1; weak D call: TRBD2 (6 bases). The CDR3 sequence is 15 residues long. CDR1 DFQATT and CDR2 SNEGSKA come from the germline V gene (reference sequence). V was trimmed by 3 bases and J by 6 bases, leaving 19 bases between them. As DNA, the CDR3 is TGCAGTGCTAGGAGGACTATTCTGTCTTCGGATACGCAGTATTTT. Translation: CSARRTILSSDTQYF.

This clonotype was seen ten or more times. The J gene is TRBJ2-7, the V gene TRBV12-3 or TRBV12-4; D might be TRBD2 (6 bases). The CDR3 loop spans 12 amino acids. Deletions cut 3 bases from V and 10 bases from J, with 13 bases between. The CDR3 nucleotides are TGTGCCAGCAGTTTGAGTGAGGGACTTCAGTACTTC. Translating it yields CASSLSEGLQYF.

This clonotype has ten or more counts. This chain connects TRBV11-2 to TRBJ2-7; no reliable D call. V lost 1 base to trimming and J lost 3 bases, with 7 bases between them. CDR3 size: 13 residues. The germline CDR1 and CDR2 sequences are SGHAT and FQNNGV. In DNA form, the CDR3 reads TGTGCCAGCAGCTTAGGACCCGACTACGAGCAGTACTTC. The encoded protein is CASSLGPDYEQYF.

The gene calls are TRBV27 and TRBJ1-5; perhaps TRBD1 as D (5 bases). This CDR3 is 15 amino acids long. V lost 7 bases to trimming and J lost 6 bases, with 19 bases between them. CDR1 and CDR2 (germline): MNHEY, SMNVEV (reference sequence). The CDR3 loop reads CASNRPGELGQPQHF. The CDR3 nucleotides are TGTGCCAGCAACAGACCGGGGGAACTGGGTCAGCCCCAGCATTTT.

This clonotype was picked up many times. The genes are TRBV12-3 or TRBV12-4 and TRBJ2-7; the D is unclear. The CDR3 sequence is 13 residues long. V lost 3 bases and J 0 bases, leaving 6 bases between the germline ends. The CDR3 loop is CASSFDTSYEQYF. CDR3 DNA: TGTGCCAGCAGTTTCGACACCTCCTACGAGCAGTACTTC.

The gene calls are TRBV5-1 and TRBJ2-2, with D tentatively TRBD1 (6 bases). Germline loops: CDR1 SGHRS, CDR2 YFSETQ. There are 15 residues in the CDR3. V shed 5 bases and J shed 1 base, with 12 bases lying between them. CDR3 region: CASSSTGLNTGELFF. The CDR3 nucleotides are TGCGCCAGCAGTTCAACAGGGTTGAACACCGGGGAGCTGTTTTTT. Full variable domain (rest looked up from reference TRBV5-1 and TRBJ2-2): KAGVTQTPRYLIKTRGQQVTLSCSPISGHRSVSWYQQTPGQGLQFLFEYFSETQRNKGNFPGRFSGRQFSNSRSEMNVSTLELGDSALYLCASSSTGLNTGELFFGEGSRLTVL.

Remarks on this clonotype: A much bigger clone sits one base away, suggesting this may be a read error. This sequence joins TRBV20-1 and TRBJ2-3; D perhaps matches TRBD2 (6 bases). The germline V and J ends were trimmed by 8 bases and 9 bases, with 24 bases remaining between them. The germline V gene has CDR1 DFQATT and CDR2 SNEGSKA (reference sequence). CDR3 length equals 14 residues. The chain's CDR3 is CSPWSFSGAETQYF. CDR3 sequence (DNA): TGCAGTCCCTGGTCTTTTAGCGGAGCGGAGACGCAGTATTTT.

The chain joins TRBV5-6 to TRBJ2-5; 12 bases align to TRBD2. V gave up 4 bases and J gave up 1 base; unmatched junction bases: 5. The CDR3 has 16 amino acids. Germline V CDR1 and CDR2: SGHDT, YYEEEE. The CDR3: CASSPGTSGFQETQYF. The CDR3 region has the DNA TGTGCCAGCAGCCCTGGGACTAGCGGGTTCCAAGAGACCCAGTACTTC.

J is TRBJ2-3 and V is TRBV12-3 or TRBV12-4; 8 bases match TRBD2. Germline trimming cut 4 bases from V and 5 bases from J; bases unmatched to any gene: 2. This CDR3 has 13 residues. The CDR3 protein is CASSSGGVDTQYF. The CDR3 DNA reads TGTGCCAGCAGTTCCGGGGGGGTAGATACGCAGTATTTT.

This clonotype was seen more than once but under ten times. V and J are TRBV2 and TRBJ2-1, with D maybe TRBD2 (5 bases). The germline V gene encodes CDR1 SNHLY and CDR2 FYNNEI. The CDR3 sequence is 13 residues long. V lost 4 bases, J lost 6 bases, and 10 bases lay in between. CDR3 in amino acids: CASSGPAGNEQFF. CDR3 DNA: TGTGCCAGCAGTGGCCCCGCGGGCAATGAGCAGTTCTTC.

V is TRBV7-6 and J is TRBJ1-3; D is undetermined. CDR3 size: 16 residues. The ends were cut back, 5 bases at V and 0 bases at J, with 14 bases in the middle. Per the germline V gene, CDR1 is SGHVS and CDR2 is FNYEAQ. This CDR3 reads CASSLLSPSSGNTIYF. CDR3 DNA sequence: TGTGCCAGCAGCCTACTCAGCCCAAGCTCTGGAAACACCATATATTTT.